Listed here are 15 T cell receptor beta chains from one sample, sequenced in a study of shared clonotypes between healthy human individuals. Produced via immunoSEQ multiplex PCR; TCRdb's table is partial and in-frame only. In the table there are a few million clones, just over 90% of which are singletons. Material: naive CD4+ T cells from PBMCs. The subset: CD45RA+ positively selected. Receptors were obtained from a man aged 18 to 29 in good health. Some clones in this sample may be carry-over from other donors' samples.

The CDR3 spells CASSLASDRGIGEKLFF. As DNA, the CDR3 is TGTGCCAGCAGCTTGGCGTCGGATAGAGGCATTGGTGAAAAACTGTTTTTT. The chain joins TRBV5-4 to TRBJ1-4; D call uncertain. The V and J ends lost 0 bases and 7 bases respectively, with 19 bases between them. Per germline, CDR1 SGHNT and CDR2 YYREEE (reference sequence). The CDR3 is made up of 17 amino acids. Using reference TRBV5-4 and TRBJ1-4 for the parts outside the CDR3, the full variable domain is ETGVTQSPTHLIKTRGQQVTLRCSSQSGHNTVSWYQQALGQGPQFIFQYYREEENGRGNFPPRFSGLQFPNYSSELNVNALELDDSALYLCASSLASDRGIGEKLFFGSGTQLSVL.

The V and J genes are TRBV4-2 and TRBJ2-7, with D perhaps matching TRBD1 (5 bases). The CDR3 extends over 13 amino acids. Looked up from germline, CDR1 is LGHNA and CDR2 is YNFKEQ. Trimming took off 0 bases at V and 7 bases at J, with 10 bases between the two ends. CDR3 nucleotide sequence: TGTGCCAGCAGCCAAGACAGGGCGCGGGAGCAGTACTTC. Residues: CASSQDRAREQYF.

This rearrangement joins TRBV18 to TRBJ1-3; D not resolved. The CDR3 loop spans 16 amino acids. Germline values: CDR1 KGHSH, CDR2 LQKENI. Trimming pared 4 bases from V and 1 base from J, leaving 14 bases between. CDR3: CASSQVHGGSGNTIYF. The CDR3 DNA follows: TGTGCCAGCTCACAGGTCCACGGAGGTTCTGGAAACACCATATATTTT.

The chain couples TRBV5-1 to TRBJ2-3, with 7 bases aligning to TRBD1. Germline CDR1 reads SGHRS; CDR2 reads YFSETQ. V dropped 2 bases and J dropped 7; count of bases not matched to a gene: 7. This CDR3 spans 14 amino acids. Written as DNA, the CDR3 is TGCGCCAGCAGCTTCGGCGACAGGGTACATACGCAGTATTTT. Its translation is CASSFGDRVHTQYF. Together with reference TRBV5-1 and TRBJ2-3, the CDR3 gives the full variable domain: KAGVTQTPRYLIKTRGQQVTLSCSPISGHRSVSWYQQTPGQGLQFLFEYFSETQRNKGNFPGRFSGRQFSNSRSEMNVSTLELGDSALYLCASSFGDRVHTQYFGPGTRLTVL.

This clone has just one count. The chain combines TRBV18 with TRBJ2-7; TRBD1 matches at 9 bases. The J segment lost 0 bases and the V segment lost 3 bases, leaving 3 bases of the junction unmatched. Germline V CDR1 and CDR2: KGHSH, LQKENI. There are 15 residues in the CDR3. This chain's CDR3 is CASSPQGQGSYEQYF. CDR3 in DNA: TGTGCCAGCTCACCTCAGGGACAGGGCTCCTACGAGCAGTACTTC.

The rearrangement joins TRBV6-5 to TRBJ2-7, with D tentatively TRBD1 (6 bases). With 6 bases removed from V and 10 bases from J, the gap between germline ends came to 19 bases. Germline V gives CDR1 MNHEY, CDR2 SVGAGI. The CDR3 totals 13 residues. The CDR3 nucleotides are TGTGCCAGCAGCCCCGCTTTTGACAGGAACCAGTACTTC. It yields the protein CASSPAFDRNQYF.

CDR3 region: CASSARGWGHGYTF. The CDR3 nucleotides are TGTGCCAGCAGTGCCCGGGGTTGGGGGCATGGCTACACCTTC. The chain links TRBV25-1 to TRBJ1-2; TRBD1 might be the D (6 bases). In germline, CDR1 is MGHDK, CDR2 SYGVNS. The CDR3 loop spans 14 amino acids. V lost 4 bases to trimming and J lost 6 bases, with 15 bases between them.

The genes are TRBV29-1 and TRBJ1-1; D may be TRBD1 (6 bases). Germline CDR1 is SQVTM and CDR2 is ANQGSEA. With 4 bases removed from V and 5 bases from J, the gap between germline ends came to 17 bases. The CDR3 spans 14 residues. The CDR3 here is CSVGWGADRTEAFF. In DNA, the CDR3 is TGCAGCGTTGGGTGGGGGGCAGATCGAACTGAAGCTTTCTTT. The full variable domain, completed using reference TRBV29-1 and TRBJ1-1, is SAVISQKPSRDICQRGTSLTIQCQVDSQVTMMFWYRQQPGQSLTLIATANQGSEATYESGFVIDKFPISRPNLTFSTLTVSNMSPEDSSIYLCSVGWGADRTEAFFGQGTRLTVV.

V and J are TRBV6-5 and TRBJ2-1; no definite D call. This CDR3 has 15 amino acids. V was cut by 0 bases and J by 8 bases, with 14 bases left in between. Germline V CDR1 and CDR2: MNHEY, SVGAGI. The CDR3 region is CASSYSSGPWDEQFF. The CDR3 DNA reads as TGTGCCAGCAGTTACTCGAGTGGGCCGTGGGATGAGCAGTTCTTC.

This clone was counted once. The rearrangement links TRBV28 to TRBJ1-1; a possible D gene is TRBD1 (5 bases). CDR3 length: 14 residues. The V and J ends lost 5 bases and 9 bases respectively, with 19 bases between them. Per germline, CDR1 MDHEN and CDR2 SYDVKM. The DNA of the CDR3 is TGTGCCAGCAGTCCCGGGACTCACTCCGGAAAAGCTTTCTTT. It yields the protein CASSPGTHSGKAFF. Combining the CDR3 with reference TRBV28 and TRBJ1-1 gives the whole variable domain DVKVTQSSRYLVKRTGEKVFLECVQDMDHENMFWYRQDPGLGLRLIYFSYDVKMKEKGDIPEGYSVSREKKERFSLILESASTNQTSMYLCASSPGTHSGKAFFGQGTRLTVV.

A word on this clone: The same CDR3 arises from other DNA sequences in this sample as well. This chain joins TRBV19 and TRBJ2-7; TRBD1 might be the D (5 bases). This CDR3 has 13 residues. Trimming shortened V by 4 bases and J by 3 bases, and 10 bases separated the two germline ends. Germline CDR1 and CDR2: LNHDA and SQIVND (reference sequence). As DNA, the CDR3 is TGTGCCAGTAGTACAGAAACAGGCTACGAGCAGTACTTC. Protein: CASSTETGYEQYF.

The gene calls are TRBV5-1 and TRBJ2-7; D is undetermined. V dropped 0 bases and J dropped 4 bases, with 8 bases sitting between them. Germline assignment: CDR1 SGHRS and CDR2 YFSETQ. The CDR3 sequence is 13 residues long. The CDR3 is CASSLGFHYEQYF. Here the CDR3 DNA reads TGCGCCAGCAGCTTGGGGTTCCATTACGAGCAGTACTTC.

This chain's CDR3 is CAIGFRRGQRTEAFF. The CDR3 DNA reads TGTGCCATCGGGTTCCGGCGGGGCCAGCGAACTGAAGCTTTCTTT. This chain uses TRBV28 with TRBJ1-1, with a weak D call TRBD1 (5 bases). V was cut by 10 bases and J by 5 bases, with 23 bases left in between. Germline lookup yields CDR1 MDHEN and CDR2 SYDVKM. CDR3 size: 15 residues.

The rearrangement uses TRBV5-4 and TRBJ2-6; 10 bases fit TRBD1. J lost 0 bases, V lost 4 bases, and 10 bases had no gene match. CDR3 length: 19 amino acids. Per germline, CDR1 SGHNT and CDR2 YYREEE (reference sequence). The CDR3 DNA is TGTGCCAGCAGCCCCCCGTTGGGACAGGGGCGCTCTGGGGCCAACGTCCTGACTTTC. Translating gives CASSPPLGQGRSGANVLTF. The full variable domain, its missing parts supplied by reference TRBV5-4 and TRBJ2-6, is ETGVTQSPTHLIKTRGQQVTLRCSSQSGHNTVSWYQQALGQGPQFIFQYYREEENGRGNFPPRFSGLQFPNYSSELNVNALELDDSALYLCASSPPLGQGRSGANVLTFGAGSRLTVL.

The DNA for the CDR3 is TGTGCCTGGAGTGAGGGACAGGGGACGAACACCGGGGAGCTGTTTTTT. The encoded protein is CAWSEGQGTNTGELFF. The chain recombines TRBV30 with TRBJ2-2, with 10 nucleotides matching TRBD1. V lost 1 base and J lost 0; bases outside the gene matches: 2. Germline V lookup: CDR1 GTSNPN, CDR2 SVGIG (reference sequence). The CDR3 runs to 16 residues.